This T cell receptor (beta chain) was recovered during a study of beta chain features in type 1 diabetes. The sequenced template was cDNA made from the entire isolated RNA. TCRdb keeps only in-frame clones here, not all; method: immunoSEQ multiplex PCR. The sample has 390,000 or so clones, roughly 13% seen once. Trimming removed 5 bases at V and 2 bases at J, with 18 bases between. Germline loops: CDR1 SGHAT, CDR2 FQNNGV. There are 17 residues in the CDR3. The chain is built from TRBV11-2 and TRBJ2-2; perhaps TRBD1 as D (6 bases). This TCR was sampled from a man younger than 40 in good health. Sequences were obtained from naive CD4+ T cells from blood. The chain's CDR3 is CASSPHPRGLNTGELFF. The CDR3 nucleotides read TGTGCCAGCAGCCCCCACCCCAGGGGCCTAAACACCGGGGAGCTGTTTTTT.